Detailed here is one T cell receptor (beta chain). One end of the junction fails to match germline, which may point to a read error. The source of the sample is a study of tumor-infiltrating lymphocytes in primary liver carcinoma. For the study at large: Patients of both sexes were 30 to 69 years old.

TCR beta cDNA was prepared out of 500 ng total RNA by means of a constant-region primer. Three-round nested multiplex PCR performed with slightly modified ARM-PCR produced the TCR beta libraries. Use of TRBV1-TRBV30 forward primers with a C-beta reverse primer characterized the first two PCR rounds, which lasted around 9 cycles each. TCRdb re-called the multiplex PCR reads through MiXCR, storing one row per CDR3 protein. Altogether 95,000 to 150,000 distinct CDR3 sequences are present, 60% to 75% being singletons, with the ten largest covering 7.5% to 9%. The V gene's germline CDR1 is SGHAT and CDR2 FQDESV (reference sequence). The CDR3 runs 13 residues. Co-extraction of both nucleic acids (RNA and DNA) used about 20-34 mg of unsorted bulk tissue. Tumor regions sampled: superior, inferior, left, right poles, and centre.

The specimen was liver tumor tissue from sampling region 3. Noted subset: tumor region T3, left-lateral pole. The TCR originated in a woman aged 60-75 years with primary liver carcinoma and hepatitis B virus infection. V gene TRBV11-1 combines with J gene TRBJ2-7, with D perhaps TRBD1 (6 bases). The CDR3 loop reads CVSSRAGAYEQYF. The DNA for the CDR3 is TGTGTCAGCAGCCGGGCAGGGGCCTACGAGCAGTACTTC.